These 28 T cell receptor beta chains were sequenced from one sample in a study of monozygotic twins with inflammatory bowel disease. Following a re-call of the 5' RACE reads, TCRdb has one entry per CDR3 protein and lacks DNA. The sample table includes more than 300,000 distinct CDR3 sequences. The sequencing sample was made of blood. These receptor sequences come from a human donor with ulcerative colitis or Crohn's disease, or a healthy co-twin of an affected twin (not recorded which).

The rearrangement links TRBV9 to TRBJ2-7; the D gene TCRdb calls, TRBD2, cannot be checked with no DNA. The germline V gene encodes CDR1 SGDLS and CDR2 YYNGEE. There are 14 residues in the CDR3. The CDR3 region is CASSVGPGTREQYF.

The chain uses TRBV7-2 and TRBJ1-6. CDR1 and CDR2 (germline): SGHTA, FQGNSA. This CDR3 spans 16 amino acids. The chain's CDR3 is CASSSRGGGPLSPLHF.

This sequence joins TRBV20-1 and TRBJ2-2. The germline gives CDR1 DFQATT, CDR2 SNEGSKA (reference sequence). The CDR3 runs to 15 residues. CDR3 in amino acids: CSARVGRGNTGELFF.

The chain combines TRBV6-4 with TRBJ1-1; TCRdb picks TRBD1, but there is no DNA to check that call. Germline V gives CDR1 MRHNA, CDR2 SNTAGT. This CDR3 is built from 14 residues. CDR3 amino acids: CASRSTQQGTEAFF.

The chain recombines TRBV7-9 with TRBJ2-5. Germline loops: CDR1 SEHNR, CDR2 FQNEAQ (reference sequence). There are 13 residues in the CDR3. The CDR3 region is CASSLGVKETQYF. Combining the CDR3 with reference TRBV7-9 and TRBJ2-5 gives the whole variable domain DTGVSQNPRHKITKRGQNVTFRCDPISEHNRLYWYRQTLGQGPEFLTYFQNEAQLEKSRLLSDRFSAERPKGSFSTLEIQRTEQGDSAMYLCASSLGVKETQYFGPGTRLLVL.

The J gene is TRBJ2-1, the V gene TRBV20-1; TCRdb gives TRBD2 as the D gene, but with no DNA this cannot be confirmed. The CDR3 has 16 residues. CDR1 is DFQATT and CDR2 is SNEGSKA in the germline V gene (reference sequence). CDR3 sequence: CSARTLRGGSYNEQFF.

The chain links TRBV6-5 to TRBJ2-2; TCRdb's D call, TRBD2, is unchecked because there is no DNA. The CDR3 loop spans 15 amino acids. Per the germline V gene, CDR1 is MNHEY and CDR2 is SVGAGI. This CDR3 is CASSYESGRAGELFF.

The chain carries TRBV5-6 and TRBJ2-1. The CDR3 extends over 15 amino acids. The germline V gene encodes CDR1 SGHDT and CDR2 YYEEEE. CDR3 amino acids: CASSFTPQSYNEQFF.

CDR3 region: CSAREGTTSNSPLHF. V and J are TRBV20-1 and TRBJ1-6; the D gene TCRdb calls, TRBD1, cannot be checked with no DNA. Germline CDR1 DFQATT, CDR2 SNEGSKA (reference sequence). The CDR3 has 15 residues.

The chain links TRBV20-1 to TRBJ1-5; TCRdb's assignment of TRBD1 cannot be checked, as there is no DNA. The CDR3 covers 14 residues. CDR1 DFQATT and CDR2 SNEGSKA come from the germline V gene (reference sequence). The CDR3 region is CSARDQWGDQPQHF.

The J gene is TRBJ2-3, the V gene TRBV5-1; TCRdb indicates TRBD2, and absent DNA this call remains unverified. This CDR3 is built from 14 residues. Germline lookup yields CDR1 SGHRS and CDR2 YFSETQ. The CDR3 protein is CASMLAGVADTQYF.

This chain uses TRBV6-2 or TRBV6-3 with TRBJ2-7; TCRdb's D call of TRBD1 is untestable without DNA. CDR1 MNHEY and CDR2 SVGEGT come from the germline V gene. The CDR3 extends over 13 amino acids. The CDR3 region is CASSPRTGGEQYF.

The chain couples TRBV5-1 to TRBJ2-3; the TCRdb call, TRBD2, lacks DNA for checking. The germline CDR1 and CDR2 sequences are SGHRS and YFSETQ. This CDR3 has 16 amino acids. The CDR3: CASSFGWTSGVDTQYF. Full variable domain (remainder filled in from reference TRBV5-1 and TRBJ2-3): KAGVTQTPRYLIKTRGQQVTLSCSPISGHRSVSWYQQTPGQGLQFLFEYFSETQRNKGNFPGRFSGRQFSNSRSEMNVSTLELGDSALYLCASSFGWTSGVDTQYFGPGTRLTVL.

The chain recombines TRBV12-3 or TRBV12-4 with TRBJ1-1; there is no DNA to check the TCRdb D call of TRBD1. The CDR3 runs to 15 residues. The CDR3 sequence is CASSLSDSRGTEAFF.

J is TRBJ2-5 and V is TRBV7-2. The CDR3 sequence is 14 residues long. Germline V gene lookup returns CDR1 SGHTA and CDR2 FQGNSA. Here the CDR3 reads CASSSSVAEETQYF.

The chain links TRBV7-3 to TRBJ2-1; the TCRdb call, TRBD1, lacks DNA for checking. CDR3 length equals 16 residues. Per germline, CDR1 SGHTA and CDR2 FQGTGA. CDR3 residues: CASSLRTGLIYNEQFF.

V gene TRBV6-2 or TRBV6-3 combines with J gene TRBJ2-7. Germline CDR1 is MNHEY and CDR2 is SVGEGT. The CDR3 consists of 14 residues. The CDR3 protein is CASSYVDSVYEQYF.

The rearrangement uses TRBV24-1 and TRBJ1-1; the D call from TCRdb, TRBD1, cannot be confirmed without DNA. CDR3 size: 13 residues. Germline CDR1 reads KGHDR; CDR2 reads SFDVKD. CDR3 sequence: CATSESRGTEAFF.

This chain uses TRBV4-2 with TRBJ2-1. Per the germline V gene, CDR1 is LGHNA and CDR2 is YNFKEQ. The CDR3 extends over 16 amino acids. The CDR3 loop is CASSPAAGSSGNEQFF.

The chain uses TRBV28 and TRBJ1-2; checking the TCRdb D call of TRBD1 is not possible without DNA. This CDR3 is 14 amino acids long. Germline CDR1 MDHEN, CDR2 SYDVKM. The CDR3 sequence is CASSSTGGRSGYTF.

This chain links TRBV6-5 with TRBJ2-3; TCRdb lists TRBD1, though no DNA is available to test this call. The CDR3 has 16 residues. Germline V gene data show CDR1 as MNHEY and CDR2 as SVGAGI. The chain's CDR3 is CASSYSPGQGADTQYF.

The genes are TRBV28 and TRBJ1-5; TCRdb proposes TRBD1, but this gene call is untestable without DNA. CDR1 and CDR2 (germline): MDHEN, SYDVKM. The CDR3 spans 13 residues. This chain's CDR3 is CASSIHRGQPQHF.

The chain joins TRBV7-2 to TRBJ2-3; the TCRdb D gene call, TRBD1, has no DNA to confirm it. The CDR3 has 14 residues. Germline CDR1 SGHTA, CDR2 FQGNSA. The CDR3 reads CASSSGGTTDTQYF.

The chain combines TRBV4-1 with TRBJ2-2; TCRdb proposes TRBD1, but this gene call is untestable without DNA. From germline, CDR1 is MGHRA and CDR2 YSYEKL. The CDR3 is 15 residues long. CDR3: CASRGQSVGAGELFF.

The chain employs TRBV12-3 or TRBV12-4 and TRBJ2-1; with no DNA, the TCRdb D assignment of TRBD2 cannot be verified. This CDR3 is built from 20 residues. The CDR3 sequence is CASNPLGKTSGGSFYNEQFF.

The rearrangement uses TRBV29-1 and TRBJ2-6. The CDR3 contains 17 residues. Per germline, CDR1 SQVTM and CDR2 ANQGSEA. CDR3 protein: CSVENSGYSSGANVLTF.

The chain links TRBV5-1 to TRBJ2-5; the TCRdb call, TRBD1, lacks DNA for checking. Germline CDR1 SGHRS, CDR2 YFSETQ. The length of the CDR3 is 16 residues. CDR3 region: CASSLAPGQDQETQYF.

This chain uses TRBV12-3 or TRBV12-4 with TRBJ1-4; as DNA is missing, the TRBD1 call by TCRdb cannot be tested. The CDR3 consists of 15 residues. The CDR3 region is CASSASLGAQEKLFF.